This T cell receptor beta chain was sequenced in a study of blood T cell repertoires in COVID-19. Turning to the study itself: The United States, Italy and Spain supplied acute and convalescent COVID-19 samples. Sample material is recorded as cDNA or gDNA derived from T cells, B-cell-depleted T cells, or PBMCs.

Original data processing: Reference gene primer amplification gave nucleated cell count estimates. TCRdb's table, derived via immunoSEQ multiplex PCR, lists solely in-frame clones and lacks some. The V and J calls and clone size are taken from that table; D and trimming were inferred from the DNA. Of nearly 40,000 clones listed, 75% to 90% are singletons. The germline V gene encodes CDR1 ENHRY and CDR2 SYGVKD. This CDR3 region has 16 residues. V shed 6 bases and J 9 bases; nucleotides not matched to a gene: 12. The receptor's source is a man in his fifties with active or convalescent COVID-19. This sequence joins TRBV10-3 and TRBJ2-1, with 12 positions matching TRBD2. Sequencing used peripheral blood. CDR3 protein: CAISETGLAGGLEQFF. CDR3 nucleotide sequence: TGTGCCATCAGCGAAACTGGGCTAGCGGGGGGGCTTGAGCAGTTCTTC.